Listed below are T cell receptor beta chains from one sample, sequenced in a study of blood T cells in healthy people across ages. TCRdb ran MiXCR on the 5' RACE reads and lists one entry per CDR3 protein. The sample holds about 720,000 distinct CDR3 sequences; 20% to 25% are singletons and the top ten take 3.7%. The sample also formed part of further work on T cells of mothers and their children.

Sequenced sample: blood. These receptors were taken from a boy under 18 in good health. Each CDR3 is given with its conserved first and last residue. A D gene is named only where the DNA matches it firmly. Clone size, where shown, is once, few, many, or a class for clones that have expanded.

V	D	J	size	DNA	CDR3
TRBV7-2	TRBD2	TRBJ2-1	.	TGTGCCAGCAGCTTAGAGCCTTCTAGCGGGAGGGCGGCGTTCTTC	CASSLEPSSGRAAFF
TRBV28	.	TRBJ2-5	.	TGTGCCAGCAGTCCCCAGACAGGACCCGGGGAGACCCAGTACTTC	CASSPQTGPGETQYF
TRBV12-3/TRBV12-4	TRBD2	TRBJ2-1	.	TGTGCCAGCAGCACCGGGACTAGCGGAGACAATGAGCAGTTCTTC	CASSTGTSGDNEQFF
TRBV4-2	TRBD2	TRBJ2-5	many	TGTGCCAGCAGCCAAGCGACTAGCGGGAGAGAGACCCAGTACTTC	CASSQATSGRETQYF
TRBV4-3	TRBD1	TRBJ2-7	.	TGCGCCAGCAGCCAAGAAAAGGGACAGGGATCCCCCTACGAGCAGTACTTC	CASSQEKGQGSPYEQYF
TRBV7-9	.	TRBJ2-3	few	TGTGCCAGCAGCTTAGTCGCGGGACCTACCACAGATACGCAGTATTTT	CASSLVAGPTTDTQYF
TRBV20-1	.	TRBJ2-2	few	TGCAGTGCTAGAGGGTCGGAGGGCGACACCGGGGAGCTGTTTTTT	CSARGSEGDTGELFF
TRBV28	.	TRBJ1-2	few	TGTGCCAGCAGTTTAAGGATTGGGGACACCCCTGGCTACACCTTC	CASSLRIGDTPGYTF
TRBV11-2	.	TRBJ1-2	.	TGTGCCAGCAGCACTGAGTCCAGATACACAGATTTCGGCTACACCTTC	CASSTESRYTDFGYTF
TRBV18	TRBD1	TRBJ1-1	few	TGTGCCAGCTCACCCGGACAGGGGGCGAGCACTGAAGCTTTCTTT	CASSPGQGASTEAFF
TRBV28	.	TRBJ2-2	.	TGTGCCAGCAGTTCCGGGAGTGGAACCGGGGAGCTGTTTTTT	CASSSGSGTGELFF
TRBV20-1	.	TRBJ1-4	.	TGCAGTGCTAGCCCAGCGTCCCTAATTAATGAAAAACTGTTTTTT	CSASPASLINEKLFF
TRBV6-2/TRBV6-3	.	TRBJ1-5	.	TGTGCCAGCAGTTACATGGGGTTCAGCAATCAGCCCCAGCATTTT	CASSYMGFSNQPQHF
TRBV27	.	TRBJ2-1	.	TGTGCCAGCAGTTTATTAGAGAGATACAATGAGCAGTTCTTC	CASSLLERYNEQFF
TRBV7-9	.	TRBJ2-5	few	TGTGCCAGCAGCTTAGCGTTCGACGGGCAGTACTTC	CASSLAFDGQYF
TRBV7-9	.	TRBJ1-5	many	TGCGCCAGCAGCCCGTCGGGGGGTAGCAATCAGCCCCAGCATTTT	CASSPSGGSNQPQHF
TRBV4-3	TRBD1	TRBJ2-5	few	TGCGCCAGCAGCCAAGATCTTGGGACAGGGGAAGAGACCCAGTACTTC	CASSQDLGTGEETQYF
TRBV4-2	.	TRBJ2-3	.	TGTGCCAGCAGCCAAGACGGGGCTGTAAGTGGCACAGATACGCAGTATTTT	CASSQDGAVSGTDTQYF
TRBV20-1	.	TRBJ2-5	.	TGCAGTGCTAGAGATTACCGGGGAGGAGAGACCCAGTACTTC	CSARDYRGGETQYF
TRBV29-1	TRBD1	TRBJ1-2	few	TGCAGCGCTCTGACAGGGCTAGGGTCGGACTATGGCTACACCTTC	CSALTGLGSDYGYTF
TRBV4-3	.	TRBJ2-1	few	TGCGCCAGCAGACCCACGACGGGGGCCTCCTACAATGAGCAGTTCTTC	CASRPTTGASYNEQFF
TRBV15	TRBD2	TRBJ2-7	.	TGTGCCACCAGCAGAGATCGAAGGGGCGGGAGTGCTGTGATGTCCTACGAGCAGTACTTC	CATSRDRRGGSAVMSYEQYF
TRBV29-1	.	TRBJ1-2	.	TGCAGCGTTGGTCAGGCTAACGAAAACTATGGCTACACCTTC	CSVGQANENYGYTF
TRBV29-1	TRBD1	TRBJ1-1	.	TGCAGCGTGGCCGGGACAGGGGGCCTGGCTTTCTTT	CSVAGTGGLAFF
TRBV7-9	TRBD1	TRBJ2-1	few	TGTGCCAGCAGCTTAGGGGGGACAGGGAAAGTCAACAATGAGCAGTTCTTC	CASSLGGTGKVNNEQFF
TRBV27	TRBD2	TRBJ2-1	few	TGTGCCAGCAGTGGGGGACTAGCGGGGGTTGAGCAGTTCTTC	CASSGGLAGVEQFF
TRBV4-2	.	TRBJ1-2	.	TGTGCCAGCAGCCAAGATTGGCAGGGCGCCTTGGATGGCTACACCTTC	CASSQDWQGALDGYTF
TRBV20-1	TRBD1	TRBJ2-7	.	TGCAGTGCCCCCTGGGACAGGGGCTACGAGCAGTACTTC	CSAPWDRGYEQYF
TRBV20-1	TRBD2	TRBJ2-1	.	TGCAGTGCTGTCAATAGCGGGAGGGCCGTGAATGAGCAGTTCTTC	CSAVNSGRAVNEQFF
TRBV6-2/TRBV6-3	TRBD1	TRBJ1-1	few	TGTGCCAGCAGTTCACAGGGGGCGGCTACTGAAGCTTTCTTT	CASSSQGAATEAFF
TRBV28	.	TRBJ2-5	.	TGTGCCAGCAGCCAACGAAAAGAGACCCAGTACTTC	CASSQRKETQYF
TRBV4-1	.	TRBJ1-1	.	TGCGCCAGCAGCCCAGGAGTTTGGGCCACTGAAGCTTTCTTT	CASSPGVWATEAFF
TRBV5-6	.	TRBJ2-3	.	TGTGCCAGCAGCGGGCAATTTACAGGGAAGGACACAGATACGCAGTATTTT	CASSGQFTGKDTDTQYF
TRBV4-1	TRBD2	TRBJ2-1	.	TGCGCCAGCAGCCCTCCTGTAGCGGGCCTTTGGAATGAGCAGTTCTTC	CASSPPVAGLWNEQFF
TRBV6-6	TRBD1	TRBJ2-7	few	TGTGCCAGCAGTTACTTACTGACAGGGTCCTACGAGCAGTACTTC	CASSYLLTGSYEQYF
TRBV10-3	TRBD1	TRBJ1-6	few	TGTGCCATCAGTGCCGGGACAGAAGGCTCACCCCTCCACTTT	CAISAGTEGSPLHF
TRBV5-6	TRBD2	TRBJ2-7	.	TGTGCCAGCAGCCGGCGGGGGGCGAGGGAGCAGTACTTC	CASSRRGAREQYF
TRBV7-9	.	TRBJ1-1	.	TGTGCCAGCAGCTTAGATGGGCAGGGGCGAGCTTTCTTT	CASSLDGQGRAFF
TRBV3-1	.	TRBJ2-1	.	TGTGCCAGCAGCCAAGGAGCTAAATACAATGAGCAGTTCTTC	CASSQGAKYNEQFF
TRBV18	.	TRBJ1-2	.	TGTGCCAGCTCAACTAGGGACGCGGAAGGCTACACCTTC	CASSTRDAEGYTF
TRBV9	.	TRBJ2-1	.	TGTGCCAGCAGCGACCAGTGGAATGAGCAGTTCTTC	CASSDQWNEQFF
TRBV29-1	.	TRBJ2-5	.	TGCAGCGTTGAAGATCTTTGGGAGACCCAGTACTTC	CSVEDLWETQYF
TRBV20-1	.	TRBJ1-2	few	TGCAGTGCTAGAGCCGGGGGGACTGGGTATGGCTACACCTTC	CSARAGGTGYGYTF
TRBV2	TRBD2	TRBJ2-5	.	TGTGCCAGCAGCGGGACTAGCGGGGGTCAAGAAGAGACCCAGTACTTC	CASSGTSGGQEETQYF
TRBV7-8	TRBD2	TRBJ2-7	.	TGTGCCAGCAGCTTCGGTTTTTTAGCGGGTTCCTACGAGCAGTACTTC	CASSFGFLAGSYEQYF